Listed here is a single T cell receptor (beta chain). These data belong to a study of cytomegalovirus exposure and HLA in healthy donors. The PCR contained 60 Vbeta and 13 Jbeta primers. The table came from immunoSEQ multiplex PCR; TCRdb's copy has only in-frame clones and leaves some out. This sample has roughly 110,000 clones, with about 75% found just once. Germline V gene sequence: CDR1 SNHLY, CDR2 FYNNEI. V was shortened by 1 base and J by 4 bases, with 7 bases between the two germline ends. The CDR3 has 13 amino acids. The chain is built from TRBV2 and TRBJ1-2; tentative D call: TRBD1 (5 bases). Sequenced: PBMCs. This TCR was sampled from a man aged 35 to 55 in good health and CMV-seronegative. The CDR3 here is CASSEGGGYGYTF. DNA for the CDR3: TGTGCCAGCAGTGAAGGGGGGGGCTATGGCTACACCTTC.